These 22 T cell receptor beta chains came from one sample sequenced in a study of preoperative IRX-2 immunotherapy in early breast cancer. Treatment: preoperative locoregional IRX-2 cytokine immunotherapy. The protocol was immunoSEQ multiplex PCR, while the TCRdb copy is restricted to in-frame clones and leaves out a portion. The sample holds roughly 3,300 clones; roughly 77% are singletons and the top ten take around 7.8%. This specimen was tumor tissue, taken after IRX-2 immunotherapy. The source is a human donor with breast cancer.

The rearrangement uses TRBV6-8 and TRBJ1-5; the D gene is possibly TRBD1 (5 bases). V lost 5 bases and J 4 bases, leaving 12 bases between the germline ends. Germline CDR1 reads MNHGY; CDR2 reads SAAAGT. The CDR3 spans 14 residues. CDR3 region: CASSDGGGNQPQHF. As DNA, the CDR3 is TGTGCCAGCAGTGACGGGGGAGGGAATCAGCCCCAGCATTTT.

CDR3 residues: CASSTWAGGLTGELFF. The CDR3 bases are TGTGCCAGTAGTACTTGGGCGGGGGGACTCACCGGGGAGCTGTTTTTT. The V and J genes are TRBV19 and TRBJ2-2; 8 bases agree with TRBD2. CDR3 size: 16 residues. With V trimmed by 4 bases and J by 4 bases, 8 bases remained unmatched. Germline V gene data show CDR1 as LNHDA and CDR2 as SQIVND (reference sequence). The complete variable domain, with remaining parts taken from reference TRBV19 and TRBJ2-2, reads DGGITQSPKYLFRKEGQNVTLSCEQNLNHDAMYWYRQDPGQGLRLIYYSQIVNDFQKGDIAEGYSVSREKKESFPLTVTSAQKNPTAFYLCASSTWAGGLTGELFFGEGSRLTVL.

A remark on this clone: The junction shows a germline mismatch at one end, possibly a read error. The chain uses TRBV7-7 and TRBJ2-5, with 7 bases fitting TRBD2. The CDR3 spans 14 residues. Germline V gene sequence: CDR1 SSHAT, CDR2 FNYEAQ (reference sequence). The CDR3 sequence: CASSRGLFKETQYF. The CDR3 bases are TGTGCTAGCAGCCGGGGACTATTTAAAGAGACCCAGTACTTC. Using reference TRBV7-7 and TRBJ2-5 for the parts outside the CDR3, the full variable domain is GAGVSQSPRYKVTKRGQDVTLRCDPISSHATLYWYQQALGQGPEFLTYFNYEAQPDKSGLPSDRFSAERPEGSISTLTIQRTEQRDSAMYRCASSRGLFKETQYFGPGTRLLVL.

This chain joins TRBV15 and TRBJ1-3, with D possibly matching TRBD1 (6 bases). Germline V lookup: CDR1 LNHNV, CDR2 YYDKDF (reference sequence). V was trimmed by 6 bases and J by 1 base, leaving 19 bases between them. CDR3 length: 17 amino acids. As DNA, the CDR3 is TGTGCCACCAGGATGTCAGGGGTCGGCTTTTCTGGAAACACCATATATTTT. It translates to CATRMSGVGFSGNTIYF.

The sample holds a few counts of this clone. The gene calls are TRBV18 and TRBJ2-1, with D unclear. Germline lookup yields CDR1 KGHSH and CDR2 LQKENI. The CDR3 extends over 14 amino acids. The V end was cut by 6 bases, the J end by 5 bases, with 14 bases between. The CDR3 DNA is TGTGCCAGCTCTTTTGAGGACCGCAACAATGAGCAGTTCTTC. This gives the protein CASSFEDRNNEQFF. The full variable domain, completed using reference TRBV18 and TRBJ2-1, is NAGVMQNPRHLVRRRGQEARLRCSPMKGHSHVYWYRQLPEEGLKFMVYLQKENIIDESGMPKERFSAEFPKEGPSILRIQQVVRGDSAAYFCASSFEDRNNEQFFGPGTRLTVL.

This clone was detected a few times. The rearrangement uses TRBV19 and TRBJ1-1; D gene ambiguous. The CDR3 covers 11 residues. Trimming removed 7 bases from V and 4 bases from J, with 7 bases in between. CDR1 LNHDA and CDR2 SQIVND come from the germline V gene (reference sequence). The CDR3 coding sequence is TGTGCCAGTACCTCGGCCACTGAAGCTTTCTTT. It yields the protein CASTSATEAFF.

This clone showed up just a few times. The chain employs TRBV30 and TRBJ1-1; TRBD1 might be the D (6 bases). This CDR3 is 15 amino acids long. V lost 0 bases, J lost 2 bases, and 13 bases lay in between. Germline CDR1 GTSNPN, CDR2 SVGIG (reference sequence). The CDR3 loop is CAWSVPAGVNTEAFF. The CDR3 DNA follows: TGTGCCTGGAGTGTACCGGCAGGGGTTAACACTGAAGCTTTCTTT.

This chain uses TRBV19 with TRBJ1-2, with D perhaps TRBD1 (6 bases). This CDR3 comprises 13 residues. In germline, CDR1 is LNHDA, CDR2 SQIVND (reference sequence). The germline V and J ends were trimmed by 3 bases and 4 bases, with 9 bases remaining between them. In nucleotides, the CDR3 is TGTGCCAGTAGTATCGACAGGCGCTATGGCTACACCTTC. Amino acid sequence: CASSIDRRYGYTF.

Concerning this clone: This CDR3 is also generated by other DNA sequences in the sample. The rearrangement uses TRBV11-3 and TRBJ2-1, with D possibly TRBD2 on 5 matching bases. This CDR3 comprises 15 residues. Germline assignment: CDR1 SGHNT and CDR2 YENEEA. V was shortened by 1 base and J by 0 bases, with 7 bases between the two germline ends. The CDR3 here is CASSLGGSSYNEQFF. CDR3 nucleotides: TGTGCCAGCAGCTTAGGAGGGAGCTCCTACAATGAGCAGTTCTTC.

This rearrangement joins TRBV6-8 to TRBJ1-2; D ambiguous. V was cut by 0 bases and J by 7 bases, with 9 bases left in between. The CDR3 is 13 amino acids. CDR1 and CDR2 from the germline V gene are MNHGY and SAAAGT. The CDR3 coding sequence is TGTGCCAGCAGTTACTCTTTTTCACTTGGCTACACCTTC. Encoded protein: CASSYSFSLGYTF.

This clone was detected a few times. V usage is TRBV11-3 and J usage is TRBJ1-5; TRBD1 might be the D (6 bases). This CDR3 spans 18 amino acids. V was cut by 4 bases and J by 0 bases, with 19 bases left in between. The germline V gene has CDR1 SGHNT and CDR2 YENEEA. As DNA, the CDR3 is TGTGCCAGCAGCTCGACAGGAGGTGATATGGATAGCAATCAGCCCCAGCATTTT. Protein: CASSSTGGDMDSNQPQHF.

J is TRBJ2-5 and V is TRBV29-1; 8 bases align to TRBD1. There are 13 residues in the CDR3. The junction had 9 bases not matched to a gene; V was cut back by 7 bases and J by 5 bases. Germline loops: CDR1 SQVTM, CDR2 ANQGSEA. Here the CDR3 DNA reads TGCAGCGCTCGACAGGGGCAGGGGGAGACCCAGTACTTC. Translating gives CSARQGQGETQYF.

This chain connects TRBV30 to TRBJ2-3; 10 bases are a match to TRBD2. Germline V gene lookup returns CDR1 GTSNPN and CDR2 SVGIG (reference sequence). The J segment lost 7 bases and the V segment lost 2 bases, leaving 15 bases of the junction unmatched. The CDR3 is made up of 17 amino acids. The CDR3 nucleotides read TGTGCCTGGAGTCCGATGACTAGCGGGTCGAGAAACTATACGCAGTATTTT. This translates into CAWSPMTSGSRNYTQYF.

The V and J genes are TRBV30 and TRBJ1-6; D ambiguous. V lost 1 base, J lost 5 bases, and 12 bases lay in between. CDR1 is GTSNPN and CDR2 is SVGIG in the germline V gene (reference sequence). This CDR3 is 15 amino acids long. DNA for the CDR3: TGTGCCTGGAGTGGGGTTATCGGAAATAATTCACCCCTCCACTTT. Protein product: CAWSGVIGNNSPLHF.

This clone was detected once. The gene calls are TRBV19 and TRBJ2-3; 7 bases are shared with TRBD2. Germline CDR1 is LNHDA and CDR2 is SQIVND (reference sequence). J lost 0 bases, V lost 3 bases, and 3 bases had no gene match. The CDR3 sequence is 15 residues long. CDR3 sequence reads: CASSIVGGSTDTQYF. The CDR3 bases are TGTGCCAGTAGTATTGTGGGGGGGAGCACAGATACGCAGTATTTT.

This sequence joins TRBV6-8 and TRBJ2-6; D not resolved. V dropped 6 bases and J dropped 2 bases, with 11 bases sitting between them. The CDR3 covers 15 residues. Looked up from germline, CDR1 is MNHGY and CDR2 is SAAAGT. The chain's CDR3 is CASSPNLPGANVLTF. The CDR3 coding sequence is TGTGCCAGCAGCCCAAATCTACCTGGGGCCAACGTCCTGACTTTC.

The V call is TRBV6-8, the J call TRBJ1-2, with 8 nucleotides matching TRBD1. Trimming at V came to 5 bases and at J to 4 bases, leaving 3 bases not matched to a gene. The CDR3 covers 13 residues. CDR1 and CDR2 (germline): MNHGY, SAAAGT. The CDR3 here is CASSRTGTYGYTF. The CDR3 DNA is TGTGCCAGCAGTCGGACAGGGACCTATGGCTACACCTTC.

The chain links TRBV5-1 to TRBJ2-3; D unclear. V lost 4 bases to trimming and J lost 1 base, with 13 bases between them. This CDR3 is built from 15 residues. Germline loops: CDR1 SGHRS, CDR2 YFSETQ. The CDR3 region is CASSLTLTGTDTQYF. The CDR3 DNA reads TGCGCCAGCAGCCTGACCTTAACGGGCACAGATACGCAGTATTTT.

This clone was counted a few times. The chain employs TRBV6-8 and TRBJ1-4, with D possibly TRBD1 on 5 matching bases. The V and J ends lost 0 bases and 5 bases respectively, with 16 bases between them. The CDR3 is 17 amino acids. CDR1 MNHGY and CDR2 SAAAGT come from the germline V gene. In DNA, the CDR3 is TGTGCCAGCAGTTACTCGATCGTCGGGGCGGGGAATGAAAAACTGTTTTTT. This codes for CASSYSIVGAGNEKLFF.

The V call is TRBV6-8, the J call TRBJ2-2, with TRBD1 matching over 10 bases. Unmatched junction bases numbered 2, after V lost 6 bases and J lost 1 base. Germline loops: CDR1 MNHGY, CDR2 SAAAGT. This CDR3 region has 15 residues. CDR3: CASRRDRGNTGELFF. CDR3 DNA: TGTGCCAGCAGACGGGACAGGGGGAACACCGGGGAGCTGTTTTTT.

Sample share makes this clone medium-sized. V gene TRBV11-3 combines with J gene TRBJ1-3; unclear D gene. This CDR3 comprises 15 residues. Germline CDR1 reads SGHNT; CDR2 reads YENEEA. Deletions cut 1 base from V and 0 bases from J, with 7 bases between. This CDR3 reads CASSLGGNSGNTIYF. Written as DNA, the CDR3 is TGTGCCAGCAGCTTAGGAGGTAACTCTGGAAACACCATATATTTT.

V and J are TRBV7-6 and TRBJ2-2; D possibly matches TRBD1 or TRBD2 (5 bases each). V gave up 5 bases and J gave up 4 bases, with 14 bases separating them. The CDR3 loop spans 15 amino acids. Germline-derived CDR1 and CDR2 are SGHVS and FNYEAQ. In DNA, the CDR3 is TGTGCCAGCAGCCAAGAGGGTCAGGGCACCGGGGAGCTGTTTTTT. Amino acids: CASSQEGQGTGELFF.